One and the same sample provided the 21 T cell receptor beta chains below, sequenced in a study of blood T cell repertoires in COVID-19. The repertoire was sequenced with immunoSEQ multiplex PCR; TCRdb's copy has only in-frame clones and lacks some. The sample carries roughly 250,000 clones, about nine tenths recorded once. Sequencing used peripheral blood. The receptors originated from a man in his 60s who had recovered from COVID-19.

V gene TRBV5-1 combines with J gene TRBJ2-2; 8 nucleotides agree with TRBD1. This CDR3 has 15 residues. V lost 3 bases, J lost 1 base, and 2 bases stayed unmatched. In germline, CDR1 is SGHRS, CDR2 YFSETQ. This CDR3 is CASSSDRGNTGELFF. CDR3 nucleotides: TGCGCCAGCAGCTCCGACAGGGGGAACACCGGGGAGCTGTTTTTT.

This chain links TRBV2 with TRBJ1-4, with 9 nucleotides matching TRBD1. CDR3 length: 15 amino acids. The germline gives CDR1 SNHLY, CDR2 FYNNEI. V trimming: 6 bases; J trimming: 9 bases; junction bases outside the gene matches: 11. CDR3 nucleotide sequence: TGTGCCAGCAGACAAGCAATCGGGACAGGGAAAAAACTGTTTTTT. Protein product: CASRQAIGTGKKLFF.

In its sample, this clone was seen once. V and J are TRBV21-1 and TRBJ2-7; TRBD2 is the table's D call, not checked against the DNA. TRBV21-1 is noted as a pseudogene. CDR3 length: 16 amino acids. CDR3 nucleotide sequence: TGTGCCAGCAGCCCCGTAGAACTAGCGGGTGTTTACGAGCAGTACTTC. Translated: CASSPVELAGVYEQYF.

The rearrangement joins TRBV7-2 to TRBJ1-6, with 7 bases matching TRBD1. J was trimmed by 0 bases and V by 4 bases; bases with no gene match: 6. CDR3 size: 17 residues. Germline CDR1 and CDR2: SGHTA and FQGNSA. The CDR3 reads CASSYLQGSSYNSPLHF. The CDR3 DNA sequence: TGTGCCAGCAGCTATTTACAGGGGTCCTCCTATAATTCACCCCTCCACTTT.

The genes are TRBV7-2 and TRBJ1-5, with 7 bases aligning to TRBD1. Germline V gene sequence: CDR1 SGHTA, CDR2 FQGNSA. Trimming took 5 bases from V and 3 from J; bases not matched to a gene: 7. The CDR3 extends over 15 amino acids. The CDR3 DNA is TGTGCCAGCAGCCTCGGACAGGTCCTCAATCAGCCCCAGCATTTT. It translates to CASSLGQVLNQPQHF.

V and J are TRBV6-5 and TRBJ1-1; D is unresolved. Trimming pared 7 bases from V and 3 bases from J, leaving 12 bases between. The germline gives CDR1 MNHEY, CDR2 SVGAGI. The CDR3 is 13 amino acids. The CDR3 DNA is TGTGCCAGCACCCGGGAGTGGGACACTGAAGCTTTCTTT. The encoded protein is CASTREWDTEAFF.

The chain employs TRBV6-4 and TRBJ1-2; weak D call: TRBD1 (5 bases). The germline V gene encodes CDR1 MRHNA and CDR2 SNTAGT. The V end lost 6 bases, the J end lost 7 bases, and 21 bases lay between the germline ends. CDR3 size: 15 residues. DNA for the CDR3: TGTGCCAGCAGAGAGACAGCATCCTGGATGGGTGGCTACACCTTC. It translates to CASRETASWMGGYTF.

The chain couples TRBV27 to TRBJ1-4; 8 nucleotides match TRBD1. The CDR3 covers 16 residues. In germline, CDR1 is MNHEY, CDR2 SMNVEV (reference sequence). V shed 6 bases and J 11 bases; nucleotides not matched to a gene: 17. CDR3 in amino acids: CASSSITTGGVSKLFF. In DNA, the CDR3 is TGTGCCAGCAGCTCTATCACCACAGGGGGGGTGTCCAAACTGTTTTTT.

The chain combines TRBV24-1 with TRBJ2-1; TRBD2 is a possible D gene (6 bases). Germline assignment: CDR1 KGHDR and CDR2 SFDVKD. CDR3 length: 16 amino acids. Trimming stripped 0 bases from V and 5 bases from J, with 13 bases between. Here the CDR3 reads CATSDLGRLGDNEQFF. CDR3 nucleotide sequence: TGTGCCACCAGTGATTTGGGGAGGTTAGGCGACAATGAGCAGTTCTTC.

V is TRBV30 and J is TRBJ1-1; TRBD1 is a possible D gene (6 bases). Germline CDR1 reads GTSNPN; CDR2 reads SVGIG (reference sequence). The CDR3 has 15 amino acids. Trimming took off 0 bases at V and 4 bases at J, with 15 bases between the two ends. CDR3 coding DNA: TGTGCCTGGAGTGTAAGGACTCGGGGGGCCACTGAAGCTTTCTTT. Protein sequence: CAWSVRTRGATEAFF.

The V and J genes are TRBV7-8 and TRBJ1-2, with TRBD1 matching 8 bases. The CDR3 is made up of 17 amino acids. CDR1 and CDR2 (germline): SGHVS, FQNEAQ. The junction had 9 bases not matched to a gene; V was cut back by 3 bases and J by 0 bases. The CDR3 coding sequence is TGTGCCAGCAGCTTTAGAAGGACAGGGCGTACTAACTATGGCTACACCTTC. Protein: CASSFRRTGRTNYGYTF.

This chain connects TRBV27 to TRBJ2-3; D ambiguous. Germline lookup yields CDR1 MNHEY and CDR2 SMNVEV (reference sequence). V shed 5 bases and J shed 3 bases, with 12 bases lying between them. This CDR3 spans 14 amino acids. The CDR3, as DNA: TGTGCCAGCAGTCCCCTCTTTTCGACAGATACGCAGTATTTT. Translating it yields CASSPLFSTDTQYF.

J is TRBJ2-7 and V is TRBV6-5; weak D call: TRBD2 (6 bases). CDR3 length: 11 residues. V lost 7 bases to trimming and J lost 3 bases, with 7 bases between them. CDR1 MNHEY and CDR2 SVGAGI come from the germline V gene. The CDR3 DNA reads TGTGCCAGCAAGGGAGGCTACGAGCAGTACGTC. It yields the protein CASKGGYEQYV.

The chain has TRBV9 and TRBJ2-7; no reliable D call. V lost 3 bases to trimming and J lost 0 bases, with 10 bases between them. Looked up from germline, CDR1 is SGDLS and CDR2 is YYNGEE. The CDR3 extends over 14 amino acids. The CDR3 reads CASSGGSSSYEQYF. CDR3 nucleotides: TGTGCCAGCAGCGGCGGATCGAGCTCCTACGAGCAGTACTTC.

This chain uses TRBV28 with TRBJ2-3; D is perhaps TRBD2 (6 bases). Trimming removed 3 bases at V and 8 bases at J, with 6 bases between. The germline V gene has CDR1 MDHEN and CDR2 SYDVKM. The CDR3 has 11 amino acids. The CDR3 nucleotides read TGTGCCAGCAGTTTGGGGGGTACGCAGTATTTT. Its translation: CASSLGGTQYF. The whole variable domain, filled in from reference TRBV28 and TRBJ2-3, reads DVKVTQSSRYLVKRTGEKVFLECVQDMDHENMFWYRQDPGLGLRLIYFSYDVKMKEKGDIPEGYSVSREKKERFSLILESASTNQTSMYLCASSLGGTQYFGPGTRLTVL.

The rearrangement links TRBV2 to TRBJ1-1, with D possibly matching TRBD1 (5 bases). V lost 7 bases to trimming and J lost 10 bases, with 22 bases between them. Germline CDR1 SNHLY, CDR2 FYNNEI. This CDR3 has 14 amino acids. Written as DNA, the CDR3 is TGTGCCAGCAAAGGGGATTTGGTAGAATTTGGAGCTTTCTTT. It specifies CASKGDLVEFGAFF.

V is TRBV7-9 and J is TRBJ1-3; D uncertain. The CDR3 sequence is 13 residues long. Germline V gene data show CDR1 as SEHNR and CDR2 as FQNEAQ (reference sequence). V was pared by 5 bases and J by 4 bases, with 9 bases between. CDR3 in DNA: TGTGCCAGCAGCCTGAGTGCAGGAAACACCATATATTTT. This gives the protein CASSLSAGNTIYF.

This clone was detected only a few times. CDR3 sequence reads: CASSSYDKPANSPLHF. For the CDR3, the DNA is TGCGCCAGCAGCTCATACGACAAACCTGCCAATTCACCCCTCCACTTT. The chain employs TRBV5-1 and TRBJ1-6; D uncertain. V dropped 3 bases and J dropped 7 bases, with 17 bases sitting between them. CDR1 is SGHRS and CDR2 is YFSETQ in the germline V gene. CDR3 length equals 16 residues.

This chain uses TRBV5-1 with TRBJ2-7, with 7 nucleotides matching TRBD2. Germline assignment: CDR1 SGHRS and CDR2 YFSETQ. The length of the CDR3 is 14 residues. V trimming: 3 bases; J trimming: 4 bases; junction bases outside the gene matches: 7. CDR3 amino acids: CASSSGSGGYEQYF. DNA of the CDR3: TGCGCCAGCAGCTCGGGCTCGGGGGGATACGAGCAGTACTTC.

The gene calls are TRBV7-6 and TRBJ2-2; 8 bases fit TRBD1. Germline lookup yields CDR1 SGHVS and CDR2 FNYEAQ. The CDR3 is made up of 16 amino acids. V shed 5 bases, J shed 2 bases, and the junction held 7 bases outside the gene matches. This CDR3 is CASSAIQGVNTGELFF. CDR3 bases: TGTGCCAGCAGCGCGATACAGGGGGTTAACACCGGGGAGCTGTTTTTT.

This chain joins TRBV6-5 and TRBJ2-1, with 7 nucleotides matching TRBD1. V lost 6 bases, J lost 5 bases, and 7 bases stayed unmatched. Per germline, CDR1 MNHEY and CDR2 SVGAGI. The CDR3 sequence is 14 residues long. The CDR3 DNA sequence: TGTGCCAGCAGAGATCGGGACAGAAACAATGAGCAGTTCTTC. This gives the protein CASRDRDRNNEQFF.